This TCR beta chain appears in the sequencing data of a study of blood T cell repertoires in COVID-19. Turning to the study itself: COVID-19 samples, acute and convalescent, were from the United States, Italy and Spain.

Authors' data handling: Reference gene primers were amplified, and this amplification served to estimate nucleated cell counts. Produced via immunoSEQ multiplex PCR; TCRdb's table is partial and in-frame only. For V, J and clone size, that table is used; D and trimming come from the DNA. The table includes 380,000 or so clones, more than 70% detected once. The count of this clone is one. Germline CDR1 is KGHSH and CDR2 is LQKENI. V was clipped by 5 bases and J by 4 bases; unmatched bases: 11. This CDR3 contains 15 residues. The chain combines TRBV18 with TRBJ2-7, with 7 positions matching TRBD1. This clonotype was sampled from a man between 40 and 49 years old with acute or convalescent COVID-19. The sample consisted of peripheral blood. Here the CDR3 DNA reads TGTGCCAGCTCAAGCACAGGGGACACGGTTTACGAGCAGTACTTC. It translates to CASSSTGDTVYEQYF. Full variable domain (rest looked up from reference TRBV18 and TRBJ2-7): NAGVMQNPRHLVRRRGQEARLRCSPMKGHSHVYWYRQLPEEGLKFMVYLQKENIIDESGMPKERFSAEFPKEGPSILRIQQVVRGDSAAYFCASSSTGDTVYEQYFGPGTRLTVT.